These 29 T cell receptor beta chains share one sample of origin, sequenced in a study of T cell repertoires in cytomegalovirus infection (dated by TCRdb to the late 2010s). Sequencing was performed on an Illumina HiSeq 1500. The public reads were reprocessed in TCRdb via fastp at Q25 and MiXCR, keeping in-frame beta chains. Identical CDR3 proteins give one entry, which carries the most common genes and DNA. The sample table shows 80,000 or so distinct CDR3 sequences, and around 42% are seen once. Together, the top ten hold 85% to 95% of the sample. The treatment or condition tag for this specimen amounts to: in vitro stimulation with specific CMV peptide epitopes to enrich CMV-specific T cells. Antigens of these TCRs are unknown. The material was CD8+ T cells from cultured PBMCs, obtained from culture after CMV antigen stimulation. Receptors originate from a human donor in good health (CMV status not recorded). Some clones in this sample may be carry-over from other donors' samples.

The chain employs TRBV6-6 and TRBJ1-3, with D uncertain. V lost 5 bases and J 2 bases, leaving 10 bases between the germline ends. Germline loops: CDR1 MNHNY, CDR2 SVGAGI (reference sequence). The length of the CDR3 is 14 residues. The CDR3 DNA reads TGTGCCAGCAGTATCAGACACCCTGGAAACACCATATATTTT. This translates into CASSIRHPGNTIYF.

CDR3 sequence reads: CSASSGGPYEQYF. The CDR3 DNA reads TGCAGTGCCTCTAGCGGGGGCCCCTACGAGCAGTACTTC. This chain connects TRBV20-1 to TRBJ2-7; 10 bases are a match to TRBD2. This CDR3 region has 13 residues. Germline CDR1 DFQATT, CDR2 SNEGSKA (reference sequence). V trimming: 6 bases; J trimming: 2 bases; junction bases outside the gene matches: 4.

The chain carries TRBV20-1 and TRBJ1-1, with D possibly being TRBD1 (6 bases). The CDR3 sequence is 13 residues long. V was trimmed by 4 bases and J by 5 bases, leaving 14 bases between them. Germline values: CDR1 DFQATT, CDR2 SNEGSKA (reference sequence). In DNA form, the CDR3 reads TGCAGTGCTAAGGACAGAGAAGAGACTGAAGCTTTCTTT. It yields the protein CSAKDREETEAFF.

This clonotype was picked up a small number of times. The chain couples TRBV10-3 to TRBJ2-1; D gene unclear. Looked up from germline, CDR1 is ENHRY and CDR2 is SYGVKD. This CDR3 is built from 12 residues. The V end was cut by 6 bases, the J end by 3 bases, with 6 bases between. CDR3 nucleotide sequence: TGTGCCATCAGGGACGTCTACAATGAGCAGTTCTTC. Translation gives CAIRDVYNEQFF.

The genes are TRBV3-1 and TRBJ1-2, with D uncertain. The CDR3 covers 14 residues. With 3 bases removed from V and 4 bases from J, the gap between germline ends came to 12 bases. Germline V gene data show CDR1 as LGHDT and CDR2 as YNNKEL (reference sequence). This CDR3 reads CASSHPDPSYGYTF. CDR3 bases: TGTGCCAGCAGCCACCCGGACCCCTCCTATGGCTACACCTTC.

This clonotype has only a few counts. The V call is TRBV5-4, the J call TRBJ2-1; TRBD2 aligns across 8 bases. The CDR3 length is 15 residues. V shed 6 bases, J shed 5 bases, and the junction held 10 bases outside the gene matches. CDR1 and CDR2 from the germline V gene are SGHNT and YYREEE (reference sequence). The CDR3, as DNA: TGTGCCAGCACTGGACCCTCGGGGGGGCACAATGAGCAGTTCTTC. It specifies CASTGPSGGHNEQFF.

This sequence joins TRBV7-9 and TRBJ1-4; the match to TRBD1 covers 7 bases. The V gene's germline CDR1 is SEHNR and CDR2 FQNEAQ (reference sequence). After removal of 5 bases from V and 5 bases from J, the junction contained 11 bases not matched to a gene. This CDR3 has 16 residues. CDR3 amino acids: CASSPHDRDPNEKLFF. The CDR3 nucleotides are TGTGCCAGCAGCCCCCACGACAGGGATCCGAATGAAAAACTGTTTTTT.

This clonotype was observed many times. CDR3 DNA: TGTGCCAGCAGCTTAGATGCGAACACTGAAGCTTTCTTT. This sequence encodes CASSLDANTEAFF. The chain carries TRBV7-8 and TRBJ1-1; no clear D gene. V gave up 1 base and J gave up 1 base, with 4 bases separating them. Germline-derived CDR1 and CDR2 are SGHVS and FQNEAQ. The CDR3 has 13 residues.

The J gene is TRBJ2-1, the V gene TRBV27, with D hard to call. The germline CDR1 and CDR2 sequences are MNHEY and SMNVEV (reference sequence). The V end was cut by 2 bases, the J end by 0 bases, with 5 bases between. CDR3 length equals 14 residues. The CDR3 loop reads CASSLAHSYNEQFF. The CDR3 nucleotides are TGTGCCAGCAGTTTAGCCCACTCCTACAATGAGCAGTTCTTC.

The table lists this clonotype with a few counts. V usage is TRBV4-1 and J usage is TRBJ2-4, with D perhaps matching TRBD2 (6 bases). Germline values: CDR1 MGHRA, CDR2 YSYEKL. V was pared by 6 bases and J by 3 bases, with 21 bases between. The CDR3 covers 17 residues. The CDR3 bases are TGCGCCAGCAGTCCACTTTCCCGCGGGGTTAACAAAAACATTCAGTACTTC. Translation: CASSPLSRGVNKNIQYF.

The CDR3 nucleotides read TGTGCCAGCAGCTTAGGCATGGGGACACAAGAGACCCAGTACTTC. This encodes CASSLGMGTQETQYF. The rearrangement links TRBV7-6 to TRBJ2-5, with D possibly being TRBD1 (6 bases). V dropped 1 base and J dropped 2 bases, with 11 bases sitting between them. This CDR3 is 15 amino acids long. Germline V gene data show CDR1 as SGHVS and CDR2 as FNYEAQ.

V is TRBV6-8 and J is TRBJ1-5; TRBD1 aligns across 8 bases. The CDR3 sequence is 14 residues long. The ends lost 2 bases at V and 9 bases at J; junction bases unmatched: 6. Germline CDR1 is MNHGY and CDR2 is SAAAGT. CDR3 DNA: TGTGCCAGCAGTTACGACAGGGGAATGCGGCCCCAGCATTTT. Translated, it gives CASSYDRGMRPQHF.

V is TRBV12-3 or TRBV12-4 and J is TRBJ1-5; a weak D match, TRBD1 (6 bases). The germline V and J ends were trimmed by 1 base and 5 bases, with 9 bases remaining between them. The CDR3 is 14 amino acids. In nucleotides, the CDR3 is TGTGCCAGCAGTTTAGAGGGGGGCCATCAGCCCCAGCATTTT. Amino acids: CASSLEGGHQPQHF.

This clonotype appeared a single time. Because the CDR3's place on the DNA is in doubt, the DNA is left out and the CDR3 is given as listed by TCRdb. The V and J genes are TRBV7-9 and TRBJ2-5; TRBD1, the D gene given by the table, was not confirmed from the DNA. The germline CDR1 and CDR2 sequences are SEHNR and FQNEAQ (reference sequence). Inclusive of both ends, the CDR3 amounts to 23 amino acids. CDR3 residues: CASSRRGGPRDPVLRVRQETQYF.

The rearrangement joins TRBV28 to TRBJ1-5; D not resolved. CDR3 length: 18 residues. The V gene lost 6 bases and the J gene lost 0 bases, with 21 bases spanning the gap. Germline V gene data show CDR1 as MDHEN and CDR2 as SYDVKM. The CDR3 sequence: CASSRDRGRGYSNQPQHF. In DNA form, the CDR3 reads TGTGCCAGCAGCCGAGACCGAGGGCGCGGATATAGCAATCAGCCCCAGCATTTT.

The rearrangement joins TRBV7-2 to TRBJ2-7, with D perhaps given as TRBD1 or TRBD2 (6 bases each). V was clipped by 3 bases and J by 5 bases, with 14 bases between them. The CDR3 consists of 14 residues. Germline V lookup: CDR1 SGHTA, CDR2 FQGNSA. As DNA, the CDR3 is TGTGCCAGCAGCTTTTGGGGGGCGTCCGACGAGCAGTACTTC. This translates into CASSFWGASDEQYF.

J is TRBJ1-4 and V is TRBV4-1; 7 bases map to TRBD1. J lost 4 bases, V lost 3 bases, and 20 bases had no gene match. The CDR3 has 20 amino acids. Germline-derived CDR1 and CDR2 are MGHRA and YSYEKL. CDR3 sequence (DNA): TGCGCCAGCAGCCACCCCAGGACAGGCGCGCCGGTGACTTATAATGAAAAACTGTTTTTT. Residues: CASSHPRTGAPVTYNEKLFF.

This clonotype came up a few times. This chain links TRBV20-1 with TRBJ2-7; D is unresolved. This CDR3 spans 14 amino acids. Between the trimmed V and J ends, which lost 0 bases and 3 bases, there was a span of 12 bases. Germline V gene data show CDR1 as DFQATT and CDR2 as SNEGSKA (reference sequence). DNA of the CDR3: TGCAGTGCTAGAGATCCGGGTCTTTTCTACGAGCAGTACTTC. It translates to CSARDPGLFYEQYF.

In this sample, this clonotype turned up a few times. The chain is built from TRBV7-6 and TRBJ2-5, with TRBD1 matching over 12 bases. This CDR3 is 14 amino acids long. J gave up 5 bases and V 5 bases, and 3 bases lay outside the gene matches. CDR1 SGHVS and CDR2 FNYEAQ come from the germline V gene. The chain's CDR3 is CASSGTGGAETQYF. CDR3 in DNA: TGTGCCAGCAGCGGGACAGGGGGCGCGGAGACCCAGTACTTC. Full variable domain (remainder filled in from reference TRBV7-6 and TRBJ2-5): GAGVSQSPRYKVTKRGQDVALRCDPISGHVSLYWYRQALGQGPEFLTYFNYEAQQDKSGLPNDRFSAERPEGSISTLTIQRTEQRDSAMYRCASSGTGGAETQYFGPGTRLLVL.

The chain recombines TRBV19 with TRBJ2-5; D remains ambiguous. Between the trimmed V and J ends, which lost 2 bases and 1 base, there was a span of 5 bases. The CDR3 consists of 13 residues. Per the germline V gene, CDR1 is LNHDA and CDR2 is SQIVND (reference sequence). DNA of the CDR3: TGTGCCAGTAGTATAACGGCCCAAGAGACCCAGTACTTC. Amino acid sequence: CASSITAQETQYF. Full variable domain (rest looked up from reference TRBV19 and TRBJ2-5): DGGITQSPKYLFRKEGQNVTLSCEQNLNHDAMYWYRQDPGQGLRLIYYSQIVNDFQKGDIAEGYSVSREKKESFPLTVTSAQKNPTAFYLCASSITAQETQYFGPGTRLLVL.

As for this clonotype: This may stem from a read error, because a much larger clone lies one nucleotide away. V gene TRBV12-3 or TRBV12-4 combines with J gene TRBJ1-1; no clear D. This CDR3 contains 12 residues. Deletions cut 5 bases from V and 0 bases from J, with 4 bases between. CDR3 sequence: CASSRLNTEAFF. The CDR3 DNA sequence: TGTGCCAGCAGTCGGCTGAACACTGAAGCTTTCTTT.

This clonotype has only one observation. The CDR3 spells CASSPWRQGVFFRPQHF. Here the CDR3 DNA reads TGTGCCAGCAGTCCATGGCGTCAGGGTGTATTCTTCAGGCCCCAGCATTTT. The V gene is TRBV28, the J gene TRBJ1-5; the D gene is possibly TRBD1 (5 bases). The germline V and J ends were trimmed by 5 bases and 9 bases, with 26 bases remaining between them. Germline V gene data show CDR1 as MDHEN and CDR2 as SYDVKM. The CDR3 runs 17 residues.

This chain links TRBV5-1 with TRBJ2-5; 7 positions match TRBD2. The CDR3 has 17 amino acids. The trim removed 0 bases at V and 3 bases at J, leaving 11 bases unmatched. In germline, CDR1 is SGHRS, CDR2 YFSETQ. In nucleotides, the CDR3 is TGCGCCAGCAGCTTGGTCATGCCAGGGACTACCGAAGAGACCCAGTACTTC. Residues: CASSLVMPGTTEETQYF.

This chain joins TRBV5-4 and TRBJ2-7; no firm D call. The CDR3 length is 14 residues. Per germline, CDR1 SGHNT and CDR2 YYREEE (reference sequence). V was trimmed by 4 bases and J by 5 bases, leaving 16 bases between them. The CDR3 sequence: CASSLTSGLDEQYF. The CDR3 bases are TGTGCCAGCAGCCTCACGTCCGGTTTGGACGAGCAGTACTTC.

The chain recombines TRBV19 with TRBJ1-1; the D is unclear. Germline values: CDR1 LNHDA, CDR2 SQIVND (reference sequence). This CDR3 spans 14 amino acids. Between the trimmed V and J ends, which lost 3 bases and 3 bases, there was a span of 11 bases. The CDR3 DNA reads TGTGCCAGTAGTATTGGTCTCGGGGACACTGAAGCTTTCTTT. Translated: CASSIGLGDTEAFF. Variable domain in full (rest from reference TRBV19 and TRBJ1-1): DGGITQSPKYLFRKEGQNVTLSCEQNLNHDAMYWYRQDPGQGLRLIYYSQIVNDFQKGDIAEGYSVSREKKESFPLTVTSAQKNPTAFYLCASSIGLGDTEAFFGQGTRLTVV.

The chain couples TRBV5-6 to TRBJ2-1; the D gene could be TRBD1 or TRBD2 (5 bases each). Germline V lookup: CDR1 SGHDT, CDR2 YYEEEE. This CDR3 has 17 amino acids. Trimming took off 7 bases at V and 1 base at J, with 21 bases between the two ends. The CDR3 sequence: CASGLSVGRQSYNEQFF. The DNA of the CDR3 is TGTGCCAGCGGATTATCCGTGGGACGCCAATCCTACAATGAGCAGTTCTTC. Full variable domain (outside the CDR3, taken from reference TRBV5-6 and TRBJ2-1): DAGVTQSPTHLIKTRGQQVTLRCSPKSGHDTVSWYQQALGQGPQFIFQYYEEEERQRGNFPDRFSGHQFPNYSSELNVNALLLGDSALYLCASGLSVGRQSYNEQFFGPGTRLTVL.

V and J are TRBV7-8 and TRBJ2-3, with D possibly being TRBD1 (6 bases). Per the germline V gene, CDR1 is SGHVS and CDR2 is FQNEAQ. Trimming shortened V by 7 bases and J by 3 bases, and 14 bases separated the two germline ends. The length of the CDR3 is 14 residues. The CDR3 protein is CASNLGASTDTQYF. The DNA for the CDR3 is TGTGCCAGCAACCTGGGGGCGTCAACAGATACGCAGTATTTT. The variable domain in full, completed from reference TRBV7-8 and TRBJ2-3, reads GAGVSQSPRYKVAKRGQDVALRCDPISGHVSLFWYQQALGQGPEFLTYFQNEAQLDKSGLPSDRFFAERPEGSVSTLKIQRTQQEDSAVYLCASNLGASTDTQYFGPGTRLTVL.

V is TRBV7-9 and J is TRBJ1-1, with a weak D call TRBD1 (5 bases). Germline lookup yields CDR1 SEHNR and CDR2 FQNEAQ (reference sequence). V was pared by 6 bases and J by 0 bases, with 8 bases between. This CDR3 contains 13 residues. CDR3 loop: CASRGDMNTEAFF. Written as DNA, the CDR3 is TGTGCCAGCAGAGGGGATATGAACACTGAAGCTTTCTTT.

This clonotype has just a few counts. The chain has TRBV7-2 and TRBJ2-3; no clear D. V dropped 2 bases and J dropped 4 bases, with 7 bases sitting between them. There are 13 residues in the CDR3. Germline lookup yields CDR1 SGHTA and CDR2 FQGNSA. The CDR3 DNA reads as TGTGCCAGCAGCTTAACCAGACCAGATACGCAGTATTTT. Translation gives CASSLTRPDTQYF.